Listed below are T cell receptor beta chains from one sample, sequenced in a study of preoperative IRX-2 immunotherapy in early breast cancer. TCRdb keeps only in-frame clones here, not all; method: immunoSEQ multiplex PCR. The sample carries about 45,000 clones, about 72% recorded once. The source material was tumor tissue, sampled after IRX-2 immunotherapy. These receptors were obtained from a human donor with breast cancer. Both conserved end residues are part of each CDR3. A D gene is named only where the DNA matches it firmly. Size tells how often a clone was seen (once, few, many) or the class of an expanded clone, and some rows leave it out.

D gene	clone size	V gene	J gene	CDR3 DNA	CDR3 protein
NA	NA	TRBV7-7	TRBJ2-5	TGTGCCAGCAGCCGGCTGGGAGTCCAAGAGACCCAGTACTTC	CASSRLGVQETQYF
TRBD1	few	TRBV6-8	TRBJ2-3	TGTGCCAGCAGCCGACAGGGAAGCACAGATACGCAGTATTTT	CASSRQGSTDTQYF
NA	NA	TRBV6-8	TRBJ1-1	TGTGCCAGCAGGAGTCTTGTAGGGAACACTGAAGCTTTCTTT	CASRSLVGNTEAFF
NA	few	TRBV6-8	TRBJ1-3	TGTGCCAGCAGTTACGGACAAACCAGCCCCACCATATATTTT	CASSYGQTSPTIYF
NA	NA	TRBV28	TRBJ1-1	TGTGCCAGCAGTTTATTAGGAGGAGTCGAAGCTTTCTTT	CASSLLGGVEAFF
NA	NA	TRBV6-1	TRBJ1-3	TGTGCCAGCAGTGAAGCAGGGGCCGGAAACACCATATATTTT	CASSEAGAGNTIYF
TRBD2	NA	TRBV7-1	TRBJ2-7	TGTGCCAGCAGCCAAGATGCGGGGGAGCAGCAGTACTTC	CASSQDAGEQQYF
NA	NA	TRBV11-3	TRBJ1-3	TGTGCCAGCAGCTTGGGGCCCAGCGGAAACACCATATATTTT	CASSLGPSGNTIYF
NA	NA	TRBV11-3	TRBJ2-4	TGTGCCAGCAGCTTAGGTGGAAGGAAAAACATTCAGTACTTC	CASSLGGRKNIQYF
TRBD2	NA	TRBV15	TRBJ2-3	TGTGCCACCAGCAGAGGGGACTACACCAAGTCCCGCACAGATACGCAGTATTTT	CATSRGDYTKSRTDTQYF
NA	NA	TRBV10-1	TRBJ2-2	TGCGCCAGCAGTGGGGGGGCCGGGGAGCTGTTTTTT	CASSGGAGELFF
NA	NA	TRBV5-1	TRBJ2-1	TGCGCCAGCAGCTTGCGGCGGGCCCAGTACAATGAGCAGTTCTTC	CASSLRRAQYNEQFF
NA	NA	TRBV5-1	TRBJ2-3	TGCGCCAGCAGCTTGAGCCTACTTGGGAGCACAGATACGCAGTATTTT	CASSLSLLGSTDTQYF
NA	NA	TRBV19	TRBJ2-2	TGTGCCACCCCCTCTGGGGAGCAGGGGTCGAACACCGGGGAGCTGTTTTTT	CATPSGEQGSNTGELFF
NA	NA	TRBV30	TRBJ1-2	TGTGCCTGGAGTACCACGCGGAGGGGCTATGGCTACACCTTC	CAWSTTRRGYGYTF
TRBD1	NA	TRBV7-7	TRBJ2-2	TGTGCCAGCAGCTTAGGGACAGGTCGGAACACCGGGGAGCTGTTTTTT	CASSLGTGRNTGELFF
TRBD2	NA	TRBV5-1	TRBJ2-7	TGCGCCAGCAGCTTCGGGACTAGCGTCACCTTTAACTACGAGCAGTACTTC	CASSFGTSVTFNYEQYF
NA	NA	TRBV10-1	TRBJ2-1	TGCGCCAGCAGTGAGATTGCGGGGGCCGGACCCGAGCAGTTCTTC	CASSEIAGAGPEQFF
TRBD1	NA	TRBV5-1	TRBJ2-5	TGCGCCAGCAGCTCGGGACAGATACAAGAGACCCAGTACTTC	CASSSGQIQETQYF
NA	few	TRBV22-1	TRBJ2-7	TGTGCCAGCAGTGCTCGAAGAACTAGGGGGCAGGACTCCTACGAGCAGTACTTC	CASSARRTRGQDSYEQYF
NA	NA	TRBV6-8	TRBJ2-1	TGTGCCAGCAGTAATTCGAGGTTCGGCGAGCAGTTCTTC	CASSNSRFGEQFF
NA	NA	TRBV6-8	TRBJ2-3	TGTGCCAGCAGCCCAAGGGCCGCAGATACGCAGTATTTT	CASSPRAADTQYF
NA	NA	TRBV29-1	TRBJ2-1	TGCAGCGTTGGTTTGATGAGTCGTCCTCGAGATGAGCAGTTCTTC	CSVGLMSRPRDEQFF
TRBD2	NA	TRBV5-1	TRBJ2-3	TGCGCCAGCAGCTTGAATCTAGCGGGAAGGGCCGATACGCAGTATTTT	CASSLNLAGRADTQYF
NA	NA	TRBV14	TRBJ2-7	TGTGCCAGCAGCCAATCGGGCCCCTACGAGCAGTACTTC	CASSQSGPYEQYF
TRBD2	NA	TRBV11-3	TRBJ2-7	TGTGCCAGCAGCTCGGGAGGGGGGGCAAGATCCTACGAGCAGTACTTC	CASSSGGGARSYEQYF
TRBD2	NA	TRBV28	TRBJ2-7	TGTGCCAGCAGTTTGCGGGACGGCAGGGCTAGCGGGAGTATACGGTACGAGCAGTACTTC	CASSLRDGRASGSIRYEQYF
TRBD2	once	TRBV12-5	TRBJ2-1	TGTGCTAGTGGTCCGGGACTAGCGGGGGACAATGAGCAGTTCTTC	CASGPGLAGDNEQFF
TRBD2	NA	TRBV11-3	TRBJ2-5	TGTGCCAGCAGCTTAGGAGCGGGAGGGGGGGAGACCCAGTACTTC	CASSLGAGGGETQYF
TRBD1	NA	TRBV29-1	TRBJ2-7	TGCAGCGTCGGCACTCCGGGACAGGGTACCTACGAGCAGTACTTC	CSVGTPGQGTYEQYF
NA	NA	TRBV29-1	TRBJ1-2	TGCAGCGTTGAAGGCGGAAGGGGAATTAGGTATGGCTACACCTTC	CSVEGGRGIRYGYTF
NA	NA	TRBV14	TRBJ2-7	TGTGCCAGCAGCCAAGGGAGCGGGCCCTCCTACGAGCAGTACTTC	CASSQGSGPSYEQYF
NA	few	TRBV6-8	TRBJ1-5	TGTGCCATCGGGCCGGAGGGCCAGCCCCAGCATTTT	CAIGPEGQPQHF
NA	few	TRBV19	TRBJ1-2	TGTGCCAGTACCACCACCCCCCAGGGCTACACCTTC	CASTTTPQGYTF
NA	NA	TRBV6-8	TRBJ2-6	TGTGCCAGCAGTTACTCTTATGAGCCCTCTGGGGCCAACGTCCTGACTTTC	CASSYSYEPSGANVLTF
NA	NA	TRBV19	TRBJ1-1	TGTGCCAGTAGTATAGGGGGGGGGCCGAACACTGAAGCTTTCTTT	CASSIGGGPNTEAFF
NA	NA	TRBV5-1	TRBJ2-2	TGCGCCAGCAGCTTACGGAGCTGGGACACCGGGGAGCTGTTTTTT	CASSLRSWDTGELFF
NA	NA	TRBV6-8	TRBJ2-7	TGTGCCAGCCCCATGCGGCAGGGATCCTACGAGCAGTACTTC	CASPMRQGSYEQYF
NA	NA	TRBV15	TRBJ1-5	TGTGCCACCAGCAGAAGGGGCCTTAGCAATCAGCCCCAGCATTTT	CATSRRGLSNQPQHF
TRBD1	NA	TRBV5-1	TRBJ1-5	TGCGCCAGCAGCTTGGGGCAGGGGGCGTGGGAGCCCCAGCATTTT	CASSLGQGAWEPQHF
TRBD2	NA	TRBV10-2	TRBJ2-3	TGCGCCAGCAGTGAGGGGGCTAGCGGGGTCCTCACAGATACGCAGTATTTT	CASSEGASGVLTDTQYF